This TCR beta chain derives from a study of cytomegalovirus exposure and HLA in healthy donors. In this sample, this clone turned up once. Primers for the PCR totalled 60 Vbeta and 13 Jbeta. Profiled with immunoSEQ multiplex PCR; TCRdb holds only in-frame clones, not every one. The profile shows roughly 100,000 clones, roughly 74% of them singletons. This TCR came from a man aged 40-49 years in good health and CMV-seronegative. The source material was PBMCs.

CDR3 protein: CSAQNTEAFF. CDR3 nucleotide sequence: TGCAGTGCCCAGAACACTGAAGCTTTCTTT. The chain employs TRBV20-1 and TRBJ1-1; no clear D. Per the germline V gene, CDR1 is DFQATT and CDR2 is SNEGSKA (reference sequence). The CDR3 sequence is 10 residues long. Trimming shortened V by 6 bases and J by 1 base, and 3 bases separated the two germline ends.